A single sample is the source of the 7 T cell receptor beta chains below, sequenced in a study of cytomegalovirus exposure and HLA in healthy donors (dated by TCRdb to about 2017). Receptor libraries were prepared by the immunoSEQ multiplex PCR assay. The multiplex PCR relied on a mix of 60 forward primers for TCR Vbeta segments and 13 reverse primers for TCR Jbeta segments. As stored in TCRdb, this immuneACCESS dataset retains in-frame rearrangements with V and J assigned. A fraction of the clones does not appear; measured against another copy, unresolved V genes explain less than half of the discrepancy, and the remainder lacks a known reason. This sample has 110,000 or so clones in its table, and 69% of those were observed once. Jointly, the top ten make up 3% to 3.5% of the sample. The specimen sequenced was PBMCs. The origin of the receptors is a man aged 30-40 years in good health and CMV-seronegative.

The chain joins TRBV5-4 to TRBJ2-7, with 7 bases identical to TRBD1. Germline loops: CDR1 SGHNT, CDR2 YYREEE (reference sequence). V was clipped by 4 bases and J by 0 bases; unmatched bases: 10. The CDR3 runs 16 residues. The CDR3 region is CASSRGQTRLSYEQYF. Written as DNA, the CDR3 is TGTGCCAGCAGCCGGGGACAGACCCGACTCTCCTACGAGCAGTACTTC.

The chain couples TRBV4-1 to TRBJ1-5; no clear D gene. CDR3 size: 16 residues. The germline V and J ends were trimmed by 1 base and 0 bases, with 10 bases remaining between them. CDR1 is MGHRA and CDR2 is YSYEKL in the germline V gene. CDR3 residues: CASSQGTDLSNQPQHF. CDR3 sequence (DNA): TGCGCCAGCAGCCAAGGAACAGACCTTAGCAATCAGCCCCAGCATTTT.

The CDR3 nucleotides read TGCGCCAGCAGCGGGACAGGGGGGTTCTATGGCTACACCTTC. This codes for CASSGTGGFYGYTF. V gene TRBV5-1 combines with J gene TRBJ1-2; 11 bases align to TRBD1. V shed 4 bases, J shed 4 bases, and the junction held 3 bases outside the gene matches. The CDR3 loop spans 14 amino acids. The germline V gene encodes CDR1 SGHRS and CDR2 YFSETQ.

This clone was picked up a small number of times. This chain uses TRBV7-2 with TRBJ2-3; TRBD2 might be the D (6 bases). V was cut by 5 bases and J by 1 base, with 10 bases left in between. In germline, CDR1 is SGHTA, CDR2 FQGNSA. CDR3 size: 14 residues. DNA for the CDR3: TGTGCCAGCAGCCAGGGACTTGGCACAGATACGCAGTATTTT. Its translation: CASSQGLGTDTQYF. The variable domain in full, completed from reference TRBV7-2 and TRBJ2-3, reads GAGVSQSPSNKVTEKGKDVELRCDPISGHTALYWYRQSLGQGLEFLIYFQGNSAPDKSGLPSDRFSAERTGGSVSTLTIQRTQQEDSAVYLCASSQGLGTDTQYFGPGTRLTVL.

CDR3 in amino acids: CASSLVRRTDTQYF. The CDR3 DNA sequence: TGTGCCAGCAGCTTAGTTCGTCGCACAGATACGCAGTATTTT. V is TRBV11-2 and J is TRBJ2-3; D unresolved. With 1 base removed from V and 1 base from J, the gap between germline ends came to 6 bases. The CDR3 sequence is 14 residues long. CDR1 is SGHAT and CDR2 is FQNNGV in the germline V gene. Looking up the rest from reference TRBV11-2 and TRBJ2-3 gives the full variable domain: EAGVAQSPRYKIIEKRQSVAFWCNPISGHATLYWYQQILGQGPKLLIQFQNNGVVDDSQLPKDRFSAERLKGVDSTLKIQPAKLEDSAVYLCASSLVRRTDTQYFGPGTRLTVL.

The V call is TRBV19, the J call TRBJ1-5, with D possibly matching TRBD1 (5 bases). The germline CDR1 and CDR2 sequences are LNHDA and SQIVND (reference sequence). V was trimmed by 1 base and J by 3 bases, leaving 19 bases between them. The CDR3 has 18 amino acids. CDR3 loop: CASSIGGSRGGFNQPQHF. CDR3 in DNA: TGTGCCAGTAGTATAGGCGGCTCGCGGGGCGGTTTCAATCAGCCCCAGCATTTT.

The chain uses TRBV19 and TRBJ1-5, with D unresolved. The V gene lost 4 bases and the J gene lost 4 bases, with 11 bases spanning the gap. This CDR3 is built from 14 residues. Looked up from germline, CDR1 is LNHDA and CDR2 is SQIVND (reference sequence). CDR3 DNA sequence: TGTGCCAGTAGTACTCCGGGAAGAAATCAGCCCCAGCATTTT. Translation: CASSTPGRNQPQHF.